The 14 T cell receptor beta chains listed next were all sequenced from one sample in a study of shared clonotypes between healthy human individuals. Repertoires were generated with immunoSEQ multiplex PCR, while TCRdb's copy carries only in-frame clones and drops some. The data hold around 2,000,000 clones, with about 92% observed a single time. Cells designated naive CD8 were CD45RO-negative and were positively selected for CCR7, with terminally differentiated effector memory CD45RA+ cells excluded. Sequenced sample: naive CD8+ T cells from PBMCs. These receptors came from a man between 18 and 35 years old in good health. Some clones in this sample may be carry-over from other donors' samples.

The rearrangement joins TRBV28 to TRBJ2-1; D remains ambiguous. V was pared by 6 bases and J by 0 bases, with 12 bases between. The CDR3 has 15 residues. Germline V lookup: CDR1 MDHEN, CDR2 SYDVKM. The CDR3 nucleotides are TGTGCCAGCAGGGGCCTCTGGAGCTCCTACAATGAGCAGTTCTTC. Translation: CASRGLWSSYNEQFF.

This chain links TRBV7-2 with TRBJ1-2; TRBD1 is a possible D gene (6 bases). Trimming pared 1 base from V and 2 bases from J, leaving 11 bases between. CDR1 and CDR2 (germline): SGHTA, FQGNSA. The CDR3 sequence is 15 residues long. CDR3: CASSLVPRGNYGYTF. The CDR3, as DNA: TGTGCCAGCAGCTTAGTACCCAGGGGAAACTATGGCTACACCTTC.

This rearrangement joins TRBV7-6 to TRBJ2-2; TRBD2 matches 8 bases. The CDR3 consists of 16 residues. CDR1 is SGHVS, CDR2 FNYEAQ, per germline. Trimming removed 1 base from V and 3 bases from J; junction bases left unmatched: 4. The CDR3 sequence: CASSLGASGYTGELFF. The CDR3 DNA follows: TGTGCCAGCAGCTTAGGGGCTAGCGGGTACACCGGGGAGCTGTTTTTT.

The rearrangement uses TRBV2 and TRBJ1-1; no reliable D call. CDR3 length equals 15 residues. The V gene's germline CDR1 is SNHLY and CDR2 FYNNEI. Trimming took 2 bases from V and 0 from J, leaving 10 bases between them. The CDR3 nucleotides are TGTGCCAGCAGTGAACTCCTCGGGATGAACACTGAAGCTTTCTTT. As protein: CASSELLGMNTEAFF.

V gene TRBV6-1 combines with J gene TRBJ2-3; the D gene could be TRBD1 or TRBD2 (6 bases each). The germline V gene has CDR1 MNHNS and CDR2 SASEGT. V shed 6 bases and J shed 0 bases, with 10 bases lying between them. This CDR3 has 14 amino acids. CDR3 in DNA: TGTGCCAGCAGCGGAGGGGGGAGCACAGATACGCAGTATTTT. Amino acid sequence: CASSGGGSTDTQYF.

This clone was counted a single time. This rearrangement joins TRBV11-2 to TRBJ2-1; 8 bases align to TRBD1. Germline CDR1 is SGHAT and CDR2 is FQNNGV. The CDR3 is 13 amino acids. Trimming at V came to 7 bases and at J to 9 bases, leaving 8 bases not matched to a gene. The CDR3 loop is CASIGQGPIEQFF. As DNA, the CDR3 is TGTGCCAGCATCGGACAGGGACCTATTGAGCAGTTCTTC. Full variable domain (missing parts from reference TRBV11-2 and TRBJ2-1): EAGVAQSPRYKIIEKRQSVAFWCNPISGHATLYWYQQILGQGPKLLIQFQNNGVVDDSQLPKDRFSAERLKGVDSTLKIQPAKLEDSAVYLCASIGQGPIEQFFGPGTRLTVL.

This CDR3 is CASSPSPGLAFTDTQYF. The CDR3 DNA sequence: TGTGCCAGCAGTCCATCCCCGGGACTAGCGTTCACAGATACGCAGTATTTT. V is TRBV27 and J is TRBJ2-3, with 10 bases identical to TRBD2. V gave up 5 bases and J gave up 2 bases; unmatched junction bases: 10. Germline-derived CDR1 and CDR2 are MNHEY and SMNVEV (reference sequence). This CDR3 is built from 17 residues.

This chain joins TRBV14 and TRBJ2-1, with 11 positions matching TRBD2. The CDR3 has 17 amino acids. The J segment lost 5 bases and the V segment lost 5 bases, leaving 11 bases of the junction unmatched. Per the germline V gene, CDR1 is SGHDN and CDR2 is FVKESK. The CDR3 DNA reads as TGTGCCAGCAGCGTGTACGGGACTAGCGGAAAAAACAATGAGCAGTTCTTC. This codes for CASSVYGTSGKNNEQFF.

The chain uses TRBV15 and TRBJ2-4; D remains unclear. In germline, CDR1 is LNHNV, CDR2 YYDKDF (reference sequence). This CDR3 is built from 15 residues. Trimming removed 3 bases at V and 5 bases at J, with 14 bases between. The CDR3 reads CATSSTRNAQNIQYF. The DNA for the CDR3 is TGTGCCACCAGCAGTACCCGCAACGCCCAAAACATTCAGTACTTC.

The table lists this clone with a count of one. The CDR3 nucleotides read TGCGCCAGCAGCTTGGCGCAGGGTGCCCCTGAGACCCAGTACTTC. Its protein is CASSLAQGAPETQYF. V usage is TRBV5-1 and J usage is TRBJ2-5; tentatively, D is TRBD1 (5 bases). Germline values: CDR1 SGHRS, CDR2 YFSETQ. This CDR3 is built from 15 residues. V lost 0 bases and J lost 5, with 14 bases in between.

This chain joins TRBV27 and TRBJ2-2, with 7 positions matching TRBD1. J lost 0 bases, V lost 3 bases, and 13 bases had no gene match. Germline assignment: CDR1 MNHEY and CDR2 SMNVEV (reference sequence). The CDR3 is made up of 19 amino acids. For the CDR3, the DNA is TGTGCCAGCAGTTTCCTACAGACAGGGCCTAATCCGAACACCGGGGAGCTGTTTTTT. Translated: CASSFLQTGPNPNTGELFF.

The gene calls are TRBV7-2 and TRBJ2-1; TRBD2 matches 9 bases. The V segment lost 5 bases and the J segment 2 bases; nucleotides outside the gene matches: 7. Germline V lookup: CDR1 SGHTA, CDR2 FQGNSA. This CDR3 is 16 amino acids long. CDR3 loop: CASSLRLAVPYNEQFF. CDR3 bases: TGTGCCAGCAGCCTCCGACTAGCGGTACCCTACAATGAGCAGTTCTTC.

This sequence joins TRBV14 and TRBJ2-3; 13 bases line up with TRBD2. CDR3 size: 18 residues. The V gene end was trimmed by 4 bases and the J gene end by 5 bases; junction bases not matched to a gene: 12. CDR1 and CDR2 from the germline V gene are SGHDN and FVKESK. This CDR3 reads CASSPTSGRTLVRDTQYF. The CDR3 bases are TGTGCCAGCAGCCCGACTAGCGGGAGGACGCTTGTTAGAGATACGCAGTATTTT. The whole variable domain, filled in from reference TRBV14 and TRBJ2-3, reads EAGVTQFPSHSVIEKGQTVTLRCDPISGHDNLYWYRRVMGKEIKFLLHFVKESKQDESGMPNNRFLAERTGGTYSTLKVQPAELEDSGVYFCASSPTSGRTLVRDTQYFGPGTRLTVL.

CDR3 region: CASSLRGLAALSSYNEQFF. The CDR3 coding sequence is TGTGCCAGCAGCCTACGGGGACTAGCGGCCCTGAGCTCCTACAATGAGCAGTTCTTC. The chain joins TRBV5-4 to TRBJ2-1; TRBD2 aligns across 11 bases. The CDR3 totals 19 residues. In germline, CDR1 is SGHNT, CDR2 YYREEE (reference sequence). The ends lost 4 bases at V and 0 bases at J; junction bases unmatched: 12. Filled out from reference TRBV5-4 and TRBJ2-1, the complete variable domain reads ETGVTQSPTHLIKTRGQQVTLRCSSQSGHNTVSWYQQALGQGPQFIFQYYREEENGRGNFPPRFSGLQFPNYSSELNVNALELDDSALYLCASSLRGLAALSSYNEQFFGPGTRLTVL.